This T cell receptor beta chain was retrieved from a study of CD8 T cells in ankylosing spondylitis. MiXCR was run by TCRdb on the 5' RACE reads, yielding one entry per CDR3 protein. The data contain 200,000 to 300,000 distinct CDR3 sequences, 24% of them seen just once; the ten biggest clones take up 0.5% to 0.75%. Specimen: blood, either unsorted or a sorted T cell fraction (not recorded which). The sequence came from a male donor with ankylosing spondylitis or in good health (not recorded which).

CDR3 in amino acids: CASSPGARQPQHF. DNA of the CDR3: TGTGCCAGCTCACCAGGGGCCAGGCAGCCCCAGCATTTT. The genes are TRBV18 and TRBJ1-5; D may be TRBD1 (5 bases). Deletions cut 2 bases from V and 7 bases from J, with 9 bases between. The length of the CDR3 is 13 residues. Germline V CDR1 and CDR2: KGHSH, LQKENI.